The 9 T cell receptor beta chains reported below all come from one sample, sequenced in a study of T cell repertoires in cytomegalovirus infection. TCRdb re-derived calls from the reads in MiXCR, one entry per CDR3 protein. The repertoire holds around 280,000 distinct CDR3 sequences, with roughly 9.3% as singletons. Sample: PBMCs. These TCRs come from a human donor in good health (CMV status not recorded). Some clones in this sample may be carry-over from other donors' samples.

This clonotype came up many times. This chain joins TRBV6-1 and TRBJ1-5, with 9 nucleotides matching TRBD1. CDR1 and CDR2 from the germline V gene are MNHNS and SASEGT. The CDR3 length is 18 residues. Trimming removed 2 bases from V and 0 bases from J; junction bases left unmatched: 8. The CDR3 coding sequence is TGTGCCAGCAGTGAAAAGGGACAGGGACTCAATAGCAATCAGCCCCAGCATTTT. This gives the protein CASSEKGQGLNSNQPQHF.

The chain joins TRBV20-1 to TRBJ1-5, with 7 bases lining up with TRBD1. Germline loops: CDR1 DFQATT, CDR2 SNEGSKA (reference sequence). V lost 1 base, J lost 4 bases, and 7 bases stayed unmatched. The CDR3 sequence is 15 residues long. The CDR3 DNA follows: TGCAGTGCTAGAGGGGGCGGGACAGATAATCAGCCCCAGCATTTT. It translates to CSARGGGTDNQPQHF.

The chain joins TRBV5-5 to TRBJ2-5; the D is unclear. The CDR3 consists of 14 residues. Trimming left V 4 bases short and J 0 bases short, with 10 bases between. Per germline, CDR1 SGHKS and CDR2 YYEKEE (reference sequence). CDR3 sequence (DNA): TGTGCCAGCAGCCCGACACTGAACCAAGAGACCCAGTACTTC. This gives the protein CASSPTLNQETQYF. Drawing the rest from reference TRBV5-5 and TRBJ2-5, the complete variable domain is DAGVTQSPTHLIKTRGQQVTLRCSPISGHKSVSWYQQVLGQGPQFIFQYYEKEERGRGNFPDRFSARQFPNYSSELNVNALLLGDSALYLCASSPTLNQETQYFGPGTRLLVL.

Of note for this clonotype: Given a much more abundant clone one base away, this may be a read error. This sequence joins TRBV20-1 and TRBJ1-6; D unresolved. The germline V and J ends were trimmed by 4 bases and 4 bases, with 11 bases remaining between them. The CDR3 has 14 residues. CDR1 is DFQATT, CDR2 SNEGSKA, per germline (reference sequence). In DNA form, the CDR3 reads TGCAGTGCTACACCCGGCGGTTATAATTCACCCCTCCACTTT. It codes for CSATPGGYNSPLHF.

The chain recombines TRBV18 with TRBJ2-3, with D perhaps matching TRBD1 (5 bases). V lost 5 bases to trimming and J lost 5 bases, with 8 bases between them. The CDR3 spans 12 residues. Per germline, CDR1 KGHSH and CDR2 LQKENI. The CDR3 sequence: CASSSQEDTQYF. The CDR3 bases are TGTGCCAGCTCATCACAGGAAGATACGCAGTATTTT. Variable domain in full (rest from reference TRBV18 and TRBJ2-3): NAGVMQNPRHLVRRRGQEARLRCSPMKGHSHVYWYRQLPEEGLKFMVYLQKENIIDESGMPKERFSAEFPKEGPSILRIQQVVRGDSAAYFCASSSQEDTQYFGPGTRLTVL.

The chain carries TRBV5-6 and TRBJ2-3; D is unclear. Germline assignment: CDR1 SGHDT and CDR2 YYEEEE. V was clipped by 0 bases and J by 2 bases, with 7 bases between them. This CDR3 has 14 residues. CDR3 coding DNA: TGTGCCAGCAGCTTGGAAGACAACACAGATACGCAGTATTTT. The encoded protein is CASSLEDNTDTQYF.

This clonotype was counted at least ten times. The rearrangement joins TRBV7-2 to TRBJ2-6, with no clear D. The CDR3 has 16 amino acids. CDR1 and CDR2 (germline): SGHTA, FQGNSA. V was pared by 1 base and J by 0 bases, with 7 bases between. The CDR3 here is CASSLDHNSGANVLTF. The CDR3 nucleotides are TGTGCCAGCAGCTTAGACCATAACTCTGGGGCCAACGTCCTGACTTTC.

In its sample, this clonotype was seen many times. The chain is built from TRBV27 and TRBJ1-1; no firm D call. Germline CDR1 MNHEY, CDR2 SMNVEV (reference sequence). V lost 4 bases and J 2 bases, leaving 8 bases between the germline ends. This CDR3 has 13 residues. The CDR3 sequence: CASSYGSNTEAFF. For the CDR3, the DNA is TGTGCCAGCAGTTACGGGAGTAACACTGAAGCTTTCTTT.

This clonotype was found many times. The CDR3 DNA follows: TGTGCCAGCAGTGAGCTTACTAGCGGGGCCTACAATGAGCAGTTCTTC. Translated, it gives CASSELTSGAYNEQFF. The rearrangement uses TRBV25-1 and TRBJ2-1, with 10 bases lining up with TRBD2. V trimming: 3 bases; J trimming: 2 bases; junction bases outside the gene matches: 4. The CDR3 contains 16 residues. Germline V CDR1 and CDR2: MGHDK, SYGVNS.